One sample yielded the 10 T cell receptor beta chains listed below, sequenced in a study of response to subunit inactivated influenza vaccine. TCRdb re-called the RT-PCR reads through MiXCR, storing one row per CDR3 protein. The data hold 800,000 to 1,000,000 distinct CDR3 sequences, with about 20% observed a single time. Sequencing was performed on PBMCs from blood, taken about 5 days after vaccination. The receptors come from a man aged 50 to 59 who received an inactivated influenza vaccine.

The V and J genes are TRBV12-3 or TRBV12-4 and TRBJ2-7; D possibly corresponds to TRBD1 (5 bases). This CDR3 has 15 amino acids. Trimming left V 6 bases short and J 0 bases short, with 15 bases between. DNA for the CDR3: TGTGCCAGCAGCCCAATGGGGCGGACCTCCTACGAGCAGTACTTC. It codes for CASSPMGRTSYEQYF.

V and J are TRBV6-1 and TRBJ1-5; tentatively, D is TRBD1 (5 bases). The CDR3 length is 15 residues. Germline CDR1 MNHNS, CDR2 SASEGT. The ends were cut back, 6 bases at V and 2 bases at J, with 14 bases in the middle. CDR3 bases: TGTGCCAGCAGCGGACATGGCCGGGGCAATCAGCCCCAGCATTTT. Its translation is CASSGHGRGNQPQHF.

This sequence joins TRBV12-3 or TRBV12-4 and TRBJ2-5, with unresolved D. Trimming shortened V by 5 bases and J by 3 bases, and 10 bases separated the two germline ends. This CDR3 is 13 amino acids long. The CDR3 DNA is TGTGCCAGCAGTGCGACCCTGGAAGAGACCCAGTACTTC. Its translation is CASSATLEETQYF.

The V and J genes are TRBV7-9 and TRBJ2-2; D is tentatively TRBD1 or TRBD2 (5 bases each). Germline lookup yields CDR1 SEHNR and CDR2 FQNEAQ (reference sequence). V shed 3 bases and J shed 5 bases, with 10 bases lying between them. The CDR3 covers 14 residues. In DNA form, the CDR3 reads TGTGCCAGCAGCTTTATGAGGGGAACCGGGGAGCTGTTTTTT. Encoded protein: CASSFMRGTGELFF.

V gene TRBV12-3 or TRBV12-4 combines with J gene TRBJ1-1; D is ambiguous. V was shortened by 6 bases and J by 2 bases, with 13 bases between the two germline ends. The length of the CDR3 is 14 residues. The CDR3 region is CASRDVSPNTEAFF. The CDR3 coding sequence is TGTGCCAGCAGGGACGTTTCGCCCAACACTGAAGCTTTCTTT.

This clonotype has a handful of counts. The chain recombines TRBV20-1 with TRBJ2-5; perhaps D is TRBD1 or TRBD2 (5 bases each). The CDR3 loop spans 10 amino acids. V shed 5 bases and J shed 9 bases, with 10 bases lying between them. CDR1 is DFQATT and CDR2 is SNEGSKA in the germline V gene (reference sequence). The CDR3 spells CSAEWDAQYF. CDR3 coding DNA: TGCAGTGCTGAATGGGACGCCCAGTACTTC.

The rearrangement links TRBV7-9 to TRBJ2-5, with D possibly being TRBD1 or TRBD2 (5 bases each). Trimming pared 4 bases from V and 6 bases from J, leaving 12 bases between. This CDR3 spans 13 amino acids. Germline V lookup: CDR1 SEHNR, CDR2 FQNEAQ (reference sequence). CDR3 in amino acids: CASSWDPFKTQYF. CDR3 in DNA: TGTGCCAGCAGCTGGGACCCTTTTAAGACCCAGTACTTC.

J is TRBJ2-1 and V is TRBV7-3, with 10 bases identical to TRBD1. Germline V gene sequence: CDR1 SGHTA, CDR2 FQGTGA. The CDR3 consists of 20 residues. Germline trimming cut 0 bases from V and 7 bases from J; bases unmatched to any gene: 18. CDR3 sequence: CASSLTPGQGFFTAVNEQFF. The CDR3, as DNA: TGTGCCAGCAGCTTAACCCCGGGACAGGGGTTTTTTACGGCCGTAAATGAGCAGTTCTTC.

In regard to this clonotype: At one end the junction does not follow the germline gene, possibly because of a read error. The DNA for the CDR3 is TGTGCTAGCAGCTTTAGCGGGGAACAAGAGACCCAGTACTTC. Residues: CASSFSGEQETQYF. V gene TRBV7-7 combines with J gene TRBJ2-5, with 8 bases aligning to TRBD2. CDR3 length equals 14 residues. Per the germline V gene, CDR1 is SSHAT and CDR2 is FNYEAQ (reference sequence).

For the CDR3, the DNA is TGTGCCAGCAGCGCCGGTCAGGACAGGCCCTTCGAGGGCTATGGCTACACCTTC. It translates to CASSAGQDRPFEGYGYTF. V is TRBV6-1 and J is TRBJ1-2, with 7 bases fitting TRBD1. Losses at the gene ends were 6 bases for V and 4 bases for J; bases not matched to a gene: 20. The germline V gene encodes CDR1 MNHNS and CDR2 SASEGT. The CDR3 spans 18 residues.